The 10 T cell receptor beta chains in this list originate from one sample, sequenced in a study of lymphopenia after photon versus proton radiotherapy. Profiled with immunoSEQ multiplex PCR; TCRdb holds only in-frame clones, not every one. The sample consists of approximately 23,000 clones, 85% to 90% of them appearing once. Sequencing was performed on peripheral blood, taken from a patient treated with proton-based radiotherapy. All receptors derive from an older man with esophageal cancer.

V and J are TRBV4-1 and TRBJ2-5; unclear D gene. V lost 1 base and J 4 bases, leaving 13 bases between the germline ends. CDR3 length: 15 residues. Germline V lookup: CDR1 MGHRA, CDR2 YSYEKL. The CDR3 protein is CASSQVARIGETQYF. DNA of the CDR3: TGCGCCAGCAGCCAAGTGGCCCGGATTGGAGAGACCCAGTACTTC.

The chain uses TRBV5-1 and TRBJ2-2, with 8 bases aligning to TRBD2. Germline CDR1 SGHRS, CDR2 YFSETQ. V shed 3 bases, J shed 3 bases, and the junction held 4 bases outside the gene matches. This CDR3 has 15 residues. CDR3 sequence: CASSWTSSYTGELFF. The CDR3 DNA reads as TGCGCCAGCAGCTGGACTAGCAGCTACACCGGGGAGCTGTTTTTT.

V gene TRBV2 combines with J gene TRBJ2-3, with unresolved D. This CDR3 has 13 amino acids. Looked up from germline, CDR1 is SNHLY and CDR2 is FYNNEI. The ends were cut back, 7 bases at V and 8 bases at J, with 16 bases in the middle. In DNA, the CDR3 is TGTGCCAGCATATCACACCCTTTGGGTACGCAGTATTTT. Protein sequence: CASISHPLGTQYF. The full variable domain, its missing parts supplied by reference TRBV2 and TRBJ2-3, is EPEVTQTPSHQVTQMGQEVILRCVPISNHLYFYWYRQILGQKVEFLVSFYNNEISEKSEIFDDQFSVERPDGSNFTLKIRSTKLEDSAMYFCASISHPLGTQYFGPGTRLTVL.

V is TRBV2 and J is TRBJ1-1; no clear D gene. V was clipped by 4 bases and J by 7 bases, with 16 bases between them. Germline CDR1 is SNHLY and CDR2 is FYNNEI. The CDR3 contains 14 residues. The CDR3 here is CASSATNYAREAFF. The CDR3 DNA follows: TGTGCCAGCAGTGCAACGAACTATGCTCGTGAAGCTTTCTTT.

The chain recombines TRBV5-6 with TRBJ1-1; the D is unclear. The CDR3 runs to 13 residues. Germline V gene lookup returns CDR1 SGHDT and CDR2 YYEEEE. The V end lost 0 bases, the J end lost 4 bases, and 7 bases lay between the germline ends. CDR3: CASSLAGSTEAFF. The CDR3 region has the DNA TGTGCCAGCAGCTTGGCGGGGAGCACTGAAGCTTTCTTT.

Written as DNA, the CDR3 is TGTGCCAGCAGCCCCGGTATTCCTAGCACAGATACGCAGTATTTT. The encoded protein is CASSPGIPSTDTQYF. The V call is TRBV11-2, the J call TRBJ2-3; no clear D gene. Germline CDR1 reads SGHAT; CDR2 reads FQNNGV. The CDR3 has 15 residues. V shed 5 bases and J shed 0 bases, with 12 bases lying between them.

The chain carries TRBV6-1 and TRBJ1-4; perhaps TRBD1 as D (6 bases). The CDR3 runs 18 residues. V was trimmed by 7 bases and J by 6 bases, leaving 27 bases between them. Germline assignment: CDR1 MNHNS and CDR2 SASEGT. The CDR3 nucleotides are TGTGCCAGCAATGACTTCAAAGGGGGGATTCTGAGGGATGAAAAACTGTTTTTT. This codes for CASNDFKGGILRDEKLFF.

The chain joins TRBV5-1 to TRBJ2-3, with TRBD2 identical over 10 bases. From germline, CDR1 is SGHRS and CDR2 YFSETQ. Trimming took 2 bases from V and 0 from J; bases not matched to a gene: 0. The CDR3 spans 15 residues. The CDR3 reads CASSFSGGSTDTQYF. In DNA, the CDR3 is TGCGCCAGCAGCTTTAGCGGGGGGAGCACAGATACGCAGTATTTT.

V and J are TRBV7-8 and TRBJ2-7; D possibly corresponds to TRBD1 (6 bases). Trimming took 4 bases from V and 2 from J, leaving 12 bases between them. This CDR3 is built from 14 residues. Germline V gene sequence: CDR1 SGHVS, CDR2 FQNEAQ. The CDR3 DNA follows: TGTGCCAGCAGCTCGTATAGGGGGACCTACGAGCAGTACTTC. Encoded protein: CASSSYRGTYEQYF.

The rearrangement uses TRBV5-1 and TRBJ1-1; 8 bases are shared with TRBD1. Germline V gene sequence: CDR1 SGHRS, CDR2 YFSETQ. The CDR3 contains 15 residues. Unmatched junction bases numbered 2, after V lost 0 bases and J lost 1 base. The CDR3 region is CASSLAGTGNTEAFF. For the CDR3, the DNA is TGCGCCAGCAGCTTGGCCGGGACAGGGAACACTGAAGCTTTCTTT.